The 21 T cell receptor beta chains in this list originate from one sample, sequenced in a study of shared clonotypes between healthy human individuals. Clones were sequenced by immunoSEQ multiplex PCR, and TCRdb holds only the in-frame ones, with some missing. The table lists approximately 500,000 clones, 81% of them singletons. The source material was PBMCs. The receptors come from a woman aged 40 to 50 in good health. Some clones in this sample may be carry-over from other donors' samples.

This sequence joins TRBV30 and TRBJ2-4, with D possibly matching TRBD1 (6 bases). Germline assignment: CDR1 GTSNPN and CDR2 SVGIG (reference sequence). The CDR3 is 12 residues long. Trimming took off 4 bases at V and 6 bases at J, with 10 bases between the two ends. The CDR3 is CAWKGDPNIQYF. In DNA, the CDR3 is TGTGCCTGGAAGGGGGATCCAAACATTCAGTACTTC.

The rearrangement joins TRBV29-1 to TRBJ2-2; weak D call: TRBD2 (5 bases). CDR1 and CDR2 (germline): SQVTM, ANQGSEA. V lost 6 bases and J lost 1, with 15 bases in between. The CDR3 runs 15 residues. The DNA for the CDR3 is TGCAGCGTCCTGACGGACTGGCTGAACACCGGGGAGCTGTTTTTT. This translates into CSVLTDWLNTGELFF.

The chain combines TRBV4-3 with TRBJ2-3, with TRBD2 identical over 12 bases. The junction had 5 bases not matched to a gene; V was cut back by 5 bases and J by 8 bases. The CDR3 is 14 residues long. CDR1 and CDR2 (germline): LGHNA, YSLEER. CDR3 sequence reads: CASSETSGGSTQYF. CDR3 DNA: TGCGCCAGCAGCGAAACTAGCGGGGGGTCTACGCAGTATTTT.

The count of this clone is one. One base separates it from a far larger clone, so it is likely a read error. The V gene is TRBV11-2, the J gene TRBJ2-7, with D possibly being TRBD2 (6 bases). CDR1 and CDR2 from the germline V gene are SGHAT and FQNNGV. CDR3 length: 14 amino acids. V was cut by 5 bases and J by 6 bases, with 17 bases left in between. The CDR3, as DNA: TGTGCCAGCAGCGTACCGGGACTCACCTGCGAGCAGTACTTC. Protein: CASSVPGLTCEQYF. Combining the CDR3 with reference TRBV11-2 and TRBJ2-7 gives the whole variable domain EAGVAQSPRYKIIEKRQSVAFWCNPISGHATLYWYQQILGQGPKLLIQFQNNGVVDDSQLPKDRFSAERLKGVDSTLKIQPAKLEDSAVYLCASSVPGLTCEQYFGPGTRLTVT.

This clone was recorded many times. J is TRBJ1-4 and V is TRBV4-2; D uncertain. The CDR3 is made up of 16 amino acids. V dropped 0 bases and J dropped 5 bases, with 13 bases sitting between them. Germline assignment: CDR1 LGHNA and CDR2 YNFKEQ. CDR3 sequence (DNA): TGTGCCAGCAGCCAAGAGCAGTCTCTATTAAATGAAAAACTGTTTTTT. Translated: CASSQEQSLLNEKLFF.

The CDR3 nucleotides read TGCGCCAGCAGCTTAAAGGACAGGGAATTTATCACATACAATGAGCAGTTCTTC. This codes for CASSLKDREFITYNEQFF. The chain is built from TRBV5-1 and TRBJ2-1; TRBD1 matches at 8 bases. CDR3 length: 18 amino acids. Germline V gene lookup returns CDR1 SGHRS and CDR2 YFSETQ. The V gene end was trimmed by 2 bases and the J gene end by 4 bases; junction bases not matched to a gene: 14. Supplemented by reference TRBV5-1 and TRBJ2-1, the full variable domain reads KAGVTQTPRYLIKTRGQQVTLSCSPISGHRSVSWYQQTPGQGLQFLFEYFSETQRNKGNFPGRFSGRQFSNSRSEMNVSTLELGDSALYLCASSLKDREFITYNEQFFGPGTRLTVL.

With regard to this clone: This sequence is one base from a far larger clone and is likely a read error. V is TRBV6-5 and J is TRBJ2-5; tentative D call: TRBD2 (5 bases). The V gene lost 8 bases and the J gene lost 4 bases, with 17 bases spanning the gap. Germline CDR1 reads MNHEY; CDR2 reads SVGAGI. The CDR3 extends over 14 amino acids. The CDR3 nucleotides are TGTGCCAGCGGAGCGGTAGAGGTGCGAGAGACCCAGTACTTC. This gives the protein CASGAVEVRETQYF.

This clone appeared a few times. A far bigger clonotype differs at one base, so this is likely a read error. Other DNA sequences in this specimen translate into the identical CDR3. Here the CDR3 DNA reads TGTGCCAGTAGTATTTCTGGACAGACCTCTGGGGCCAACGTCCTGACTTTT. It yields the protein CASSISGQTSGANVLTF. The V gene is TRBV19, the J gene TRBJ2-6, with a possible D match to TRBD1 (6 bases). The CDR3 spans 17 residues. Germline V gene data show CDR1 as LNHDA and CDR2 as SQIVND (reference sequence).

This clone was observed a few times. The CDR3 here is CASRRGTRVGETQYF. CDR3 bases: TGTGCCAGCAGGCGGGGGACGCGAGTAGGAGAGACCCAGTACTTC. This chain joins TRBV7-9 and TRBJ2-5; the match to TRBD2 covers 7 bases. The CDR3 sequence is 15 residues long. Trimming took 6 bases from V and 4 from J; bases not matched to a gene: 11. Germline V gene sequence: CDR1 SEHNR, CDR2 FQNEAQ (reference sequence).

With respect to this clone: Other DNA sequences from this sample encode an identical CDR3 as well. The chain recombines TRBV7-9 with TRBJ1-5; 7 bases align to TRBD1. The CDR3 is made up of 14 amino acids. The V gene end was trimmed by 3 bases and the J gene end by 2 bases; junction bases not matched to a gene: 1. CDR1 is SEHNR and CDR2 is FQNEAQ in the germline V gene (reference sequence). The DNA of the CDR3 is TGTGCCAGCAGCTTTACAGGGGGCAATCAGCCCCAGCATTTT. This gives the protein CASSFTGGNQPQHF.

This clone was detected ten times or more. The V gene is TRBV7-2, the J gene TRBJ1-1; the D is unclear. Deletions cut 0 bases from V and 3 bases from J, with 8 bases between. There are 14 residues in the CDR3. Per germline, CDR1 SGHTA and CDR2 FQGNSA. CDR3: CASSLAGSHTEAFF. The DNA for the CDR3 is TGTGCCAGCAGCTTAGCGGGCAGCCACACTGAAGCTTTCTTT.

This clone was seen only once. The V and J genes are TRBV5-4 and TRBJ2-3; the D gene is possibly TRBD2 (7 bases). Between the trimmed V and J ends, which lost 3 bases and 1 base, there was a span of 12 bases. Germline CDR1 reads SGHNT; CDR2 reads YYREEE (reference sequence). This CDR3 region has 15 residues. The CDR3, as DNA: TGTGCCAGCAGCTGGGAGGGGGGTGGCACAGATACGCAGTATTTT. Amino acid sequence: CASSWEGGGTDTQYF.

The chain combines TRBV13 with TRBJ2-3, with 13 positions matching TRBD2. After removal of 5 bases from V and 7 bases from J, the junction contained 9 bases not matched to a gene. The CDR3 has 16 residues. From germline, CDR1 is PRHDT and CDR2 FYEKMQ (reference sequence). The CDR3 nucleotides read TGTGCCAGCAGCCAAGCGCGGACTAGCGGGAGTAATACGCAGTATTTT. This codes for CASSQARTSGSNTQYF.

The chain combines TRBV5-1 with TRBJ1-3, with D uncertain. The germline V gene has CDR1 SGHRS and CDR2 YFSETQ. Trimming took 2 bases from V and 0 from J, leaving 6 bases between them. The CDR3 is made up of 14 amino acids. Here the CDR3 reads CASSFGDSGNTIYF. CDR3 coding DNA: TGCGCCAGCAGCTTCGGGGACTCTGGAAACACCATATATTTT. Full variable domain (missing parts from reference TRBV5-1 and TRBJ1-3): KAGVTQTPRYLIKTRGQQVTLSCSPISGHRSVSWYQQTPGQGLQFLFEYFSETQRNKGNFPGRFSGRQFSNSRSEMNVSTLELGDSALYLCASSFGDSGNTIYFGEGSWLTVV.

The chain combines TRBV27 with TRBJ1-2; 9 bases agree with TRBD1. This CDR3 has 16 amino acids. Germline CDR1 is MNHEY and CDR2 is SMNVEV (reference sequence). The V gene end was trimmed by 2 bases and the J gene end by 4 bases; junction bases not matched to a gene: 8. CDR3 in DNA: TGTGCCAGCAGTTTAGGCCAGGGACAGGGCTTCTATGGCTACACCTTC. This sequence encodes CASSLGQGQGFYGYTF.

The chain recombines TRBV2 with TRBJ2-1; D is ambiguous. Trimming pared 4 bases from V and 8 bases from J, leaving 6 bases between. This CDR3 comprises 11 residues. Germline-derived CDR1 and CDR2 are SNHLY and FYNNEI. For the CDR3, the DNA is TGTGCCAGCAGTGTTTACGATGAGCAGTTCTTC. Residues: CASSVYDEQFF.

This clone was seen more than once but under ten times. This chain's CDR3 is CASSSRGGSTTDTQYF. The CDR3 nucleotides read TGTGCCAGCTCTTCCAGAGGCGGGAGCACCACAGATACGCAGTATTTT. The chain couples TRBV18 to TRBJ2-3; TRBD2 aligns across 7 bases. The V segment lost 6 bases and the J segment 2 bases; nucleotides outside the gene matches: 11. Per the germline V gene, CDR1 is KGHSH and CDR2 is LQKENI. The CDR3 runs to 16 residues.

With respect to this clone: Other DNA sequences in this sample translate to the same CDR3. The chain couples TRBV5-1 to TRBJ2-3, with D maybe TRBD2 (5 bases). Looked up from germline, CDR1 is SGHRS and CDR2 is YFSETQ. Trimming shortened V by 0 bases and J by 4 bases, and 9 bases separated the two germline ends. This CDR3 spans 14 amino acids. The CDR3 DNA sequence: TGCGCCAGCAGCTTGGAACTAGTGGCAGATACGCAGTATTTT. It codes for CASSLELVADTQYF.

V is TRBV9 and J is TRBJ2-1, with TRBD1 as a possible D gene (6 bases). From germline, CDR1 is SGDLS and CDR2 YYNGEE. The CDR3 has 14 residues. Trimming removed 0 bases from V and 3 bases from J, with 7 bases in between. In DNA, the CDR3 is TGTGCCAGCAGCGTAGCGGGACACTACAATGAGCAGTTCTTC. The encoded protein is CASSVAGHYNEQFF.

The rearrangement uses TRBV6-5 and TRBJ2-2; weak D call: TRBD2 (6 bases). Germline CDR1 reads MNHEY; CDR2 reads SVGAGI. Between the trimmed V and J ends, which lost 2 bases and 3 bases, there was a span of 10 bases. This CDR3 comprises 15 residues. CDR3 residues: CASSYGGSHTGELFF. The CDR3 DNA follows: TGTGCCAGCAGTTACGGGGGGTCCCACACCGGGGAGCTGTTTTTT.

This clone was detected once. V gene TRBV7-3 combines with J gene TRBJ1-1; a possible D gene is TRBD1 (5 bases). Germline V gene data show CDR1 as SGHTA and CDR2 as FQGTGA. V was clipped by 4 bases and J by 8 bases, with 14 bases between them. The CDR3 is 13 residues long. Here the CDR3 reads CASSSAGPKEAFF. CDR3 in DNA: TGTGCCAGCAGCTCCGCGGGACCGAAAGAAGCTTTCTTT.